This T cell receptor (beta chain) was sequenced in a study of blood T cell repertoires in COVID-19. For the study at large: The United States, Italy and Spain supplied acute and convalescent COVID-19 samples. In each case, the material was cDNA or gDNA derived from T cells, B-cell-depleted T cells, or PBMCs.

Note on this clone: Other DNA sequences in the same sample also yield this CDR3.

Enrolled during active infection, Seattle patients were then followed longitudinally. Per the original data handling: Reference gene primer amplification gave nucleated cell count estimates. Data came from immunoSEQ multiplex PCR; TCRdb stores just in-frame clones and leaves some out. That table gives V, J and clone size, and the DNA gave D and trimming. The repertoire has 350,000 to 450,000 clones, approximately 91% of them found once; the top ten carry around 1.5%. The sequence derives from a woman between 40 and 55 years old with COVID-19, enrolled during active disease. The sample taken for sequencing was peripheral blood.

In nucleotides, the CDR3 is TGTGCCAGCAGTTTCGGGGGTAACTATGGCTACACCTTC. It codes for CASSFGGNYGYTF. The gene calls are TRBV27 and TRBJ1-2; D perhaps matches TRBD1 (5 bases). This CDR3 comprises 13 residues. Germline V gene data show CDR1 as MNHEY and CDR2 as SMNVEV (reference sequence). V was pared by 3 bases and J by 1 base, with 6 bases between.